Listed below are T cell receptor beta chains from one sample, sequenced in a study of T-cell memory formation after mild COVID-19. TCRdb re-analysed the 5' RACE reads in MiXCR, keeping a single row per CDR3 protein. The sample has 80,000 to 90,000 distinct CDR3 sequences, roughly 25% seen once. The material sequenced was PBMCs or a T cell subset sorted from them (not recorded which). The receptor set was obtained from a young man who had mild COVID-19 (a few samples of this study predate the infection). Cell type and time point are not known. CDR3s include the opening cysteine and the closing phenylalanine or tryptophan. The order of the fields is D gene, V gene, CDR3 length, J gene, clone size, CDR3 DNA, CDR3 protein. The D gene is left open where the match is weak. Size is stated for part of the rows, as once, few or many counts, or as a class when the clone is expanded.

D gene: TRBD1
V gene: TRBV12-3/TRBV12-4
CDR3 length: 12
J gene: TRBJ2-2
clone size: few
CDR3 DNA: TGTGCCAGCGTGACAGGGCCCGGGGAGCTGTTTTTT
CDR3 protein: CASVTGPGELFF

D gene: TRBD2
V gene: TRBV4-1
CDR3 length: 15
J gene: TRBJ2-3
clone size: few
CDR3 DNA: TGCGCCAGCAGCCAAGTCCTAGCGGGGACGGATACGCAGTATTTT
CDR3 protein: CASSQVLAGTDTQYF

D gene: TRBD1
V gene: TRBV7-9
CDR3 length: 15
J gene: TRBJ2-3
clone size: -
CDR3 DNA: TGTGCCAGCAGTGCCGAGGGGGCACACACAGATACGCAGTATTTT
CDR3 protein: CASSAEGAHTDTQYF

D gene: TRBD1
V gene: TRBV7-6
CDR3 length: 12
J gene: TRBJ1-1
clone size: -
CDR3 DNA: TGTGCCAGCAGCCCCGGGACAGGGATAACTTTCTTT
CDR3 protein: CASSPGTGITFF

D gene: -
V gene: TRBV7-9
CDR3 length: 16
J gene: TRBJ2-2
clone size: few
CDR3 DNA: TGTGCCAGCAGCTTCCCCCCGGGACGGGGCACCGGGGAGCTGTTTTTT
CDR3 protein: CASSFPPGRGTGELFF

D gene: TRBD1
V gene: TRBV28
CDR3 length: 16
J gene: TRBJ1-5
clone size: -
CDR3 DNA: TGTGCCAGCAGGCCGGACAGGGTTGGAGGCAATCAGCCCCAGCATTTT
CDR3 protein: CASRPDRVGGNQPQHF

D gene: TRBD1
V gene: TRBV20-1
CDR3 length: 15
J gene: TRBJ2-7
clone size: few
CDR3 DNA: TGCAGTGCTAGAGGCCCGTTACAGGGGATTTACGAGCAGTACTTC
CDR3 protein: CSARGPLQGIYEQYF

D gene: -
V gene: TRBV27
CDR3 length: 9
J gene: TRBJ2-3
clone size: -
CDR3 DNA: TGTGCCAGCACAGATACGCAGTATTTT
CDR3 protein: CASTDTQYF

D gene: TRBD1
V gene: TRBV11-1
CDR3 length: 14
J gene: TRBJ2-7
clone size: -
CDR3 DNA: TGTGCCAGCAGCTCGGGACAGGGTTGGTACGAGCAGTACTTC
CDR3 protein: CASSSGQGWYEQYF

D gene: -
V gene: TRBV20-1
CDR3 length: 14
J gene: TRBJ2-7
clone size: few
CDR3 DNA: TGCAGTGCTGGAACACCGGCTAGCACCTACGAGCAGTACTTC
CDR3 protein: CSAGTPASTYEQYF

D gene: TRBD1
V gene: TRBV11-2
CDR3 length: 15
J gene: TRBJ1-1
clone size: -
CDR3 DNA: TGTGCCAGCAGCACAAAGGACAGGGGGATGGCTGAAGCTTTCTTT
CDR3 protein: CASSTKDRGMAEAFF

D gene: -
V gene: TRBV5-4
CDR3 length: 13
J gene: TRBJ2-5
clone size: many
CDR3 DNA: TGTGCCAGCAGCTTGGTGGAACAAGAGACCCAGTACTTC
CDR3 protein: CASSLVEQETQYF

D gene: -
V gene: TRBV29-1
CDR3 length: 14
J gene: TRBJ1-2
clone size: few
CDR3 DNA: TGCAGCGTTGAAGATCGGCGGGGCGTCAAGGGCTACACCTTC
CDR3 protein: CSVEDRRGVKGYTF

D gene: -
V gene: TRBV29-1
CDR3 length: 11
J gene: TRBJ2-1
clone size: few
CDR3 DNA: TGCAGCGTTGGGATGGGGGATCGCAAGTTCTTC
CDR3 protein: CSVGMGDRKFF

D gene: -
V gene: TRBV5-1
CDR3 length: 13
J gene: TRBJ1-6
clone size: -
CDR3 DNA: TGCGCCAGCAGCTTGGGACAGGATTCACCCCTCCACTTT
CDR3 protein: CASSLGQDSPLHF

D gene: -
V gene: TRBV9
CDR3 length: 15
J gene: TRBJ2-3
clone size: few
CDR3 DNA: TGTGCCAGCAGCCGAGGAGTGAGAGGCACAGATACGCAGTATTTT
CDR3 protein: CASSRGVRGTDTQYF

D gene: TRBD2
V gene: TRBV7-9
CDR3 length: 15
J gene: TRBJ2-3
clone size: -
CDR3 DNA: TGTGCCAGCAGCTTACTGGGGGGGGGCACAGATACGCAGTATTTT
CDR3 protein: CASSLLGGGTDTQYF

D gene: -
V gene: TRBV7-9
CDR3 length: 14
J gene: TRBJ1-2
clone size: -
CDR3 DNA: TGTGCCAGCAGCTTAGAATCCCCAGTCTATGGCTACACCTTC
CDR3 protein: CASSLESPVYGYTF

D gene: TRBD2
V gene: TRBV20-1
CDR3 length: 17
J gene: TRBJ2-1
clone size: -
CDR3 DNA: TGCAGTGCTAGAGGCTATCGCGGGGGGGTTAGCTACAATGAGCAGTTCTTC
CDR3 protein: CSARGYRGGVSYNEQFF

D gene: -
V gene: TRBV6-1
CDR3 length: 16
J gene: TRBJ1-2
clone size: few
CDR3 DNA: TGTGCCAGCAGTGAACGTCTAGGCAGAAGAAACTATGGCTACACCTTC
CDR3 protein: CASSERLGRRNYGYTF

D gene: -
V gene: TRBV12-3/TRBV12-4
CDR3 length: 14
J gene: TRBJ1-3
clone size: -
CDR3 DNA: TGTGCCAGCAGTTTAGAGGGAGGCGGAAACACCATATATTTT
CDR3 protein: CASSLEGGGNTIYF

D gene: -
V gene: TRBV4-3
CDR3 length: 13
J gene: TRBJ2-5
clone size: -
CDR3 DNA: TGCGCCAGCAGCCAAGATTTAGAAGAGACCCAGTACTTC
CDR3 protein: CASSQDLEETQYF

D gene: -
V gene: TRBV2
CDR3 length: 13
J gene: TRBJ2-7
clone size: -
CDR3 DNA: TGTGCCAGCAGTGAGATGGTGTCCTACGAGCAGTACTTC
CDR3 protein: CASSEMVSYEQYF

D gene: -
V gene: TRBV20-1
CDR3 length: 14
J gene: TRBJ2-1
clone size: -
CDR3 DNA: TGCAGTGCTAGAGAAACGGCCTCAGATACTGAGCAGTTCTTC
CDR3 protein: CSARETASDTEQFF

D gene: TRBD1
V gene: TRBV4-1
CDR3 length: 15
J gene: TRBJ1-2
clone size: few
CDR3 DNA: TGCGCCAGCAGCCAAGTGGACAGGGGTTTAGATGGCTACACCTTC
CDR3 protein: CASSQVDRGLDGYTF

D gene: -
V gene: TRBV4-3
CDR3 length: 13
J gene: TRBJ1-2
clone size: -
CDR3 DNA: TGCGCCAGCAGCCAAGAGGTGAAGTATGGCTACACCTTC
CDR3 protein: CASSQEVKYGYTF

D gene: -
V gene: TRBV27
CDR3 length: 15
J gene: TRBJ2-1
clone size: few
CDR3 DNA: TGTGCCAGCAGTTTGGGGATAAGCTCCTACAATGAGCAGTTCTTC
CDR3 protein: CASSLGISSYNEQFF

D gene: TRBD1
V gene: TRBV7-9
CDR3 length: 17
J gene: TRBJ2-4
clone size: -
CDR3 DNA: TGTGCCAGCAGCTTAGCCGCGCAGGGGGTAGCCAAAAACATTCAGTACTTC
CDR3 protein: CASSLAAQGVAKNIQYF

D gene: TRBD1
V gene: TRBV20-1
CDR3 length: 16
J gene: TRBJ2-6
clone size: once
CDR3 DNA: TGCAGTGCTGGGACAGGGGCCTTTACTGGGGCCAACGTCCTGACTTTC
CDR3 protein: CSAGTGAFTGANVLTF

D gene: -
V gene: TRBV6-1
CDR3 length: 15
J gene: TRBJ1-4
clone size: -
CDR3 DNA: TGTGCCAGCAGTGAATATTCGCAGAGAAATGAAAAACTGTTTTTT
CDR3 protein: CASSEYSQRNEKLFF

D gene: TRBD1
V gene: TRBV5-4
CDR3 length: 15
J gene: TRBJ2-1
clone size: -
CDR3 DNA: TGTGCCAGCAGCTTGGGTACAGGGGACTACAATGAGCAGTTCTTC
CDR3 protein: CASSLGTGDYNEQFF

D gene: -
V gene: TRBV24-1
CDR3 length: 13
J gene: TRBJ2-1
clone size: few
CDR3 DNA: TGTGCCACCACCCCCGGAGGCAACAATGAGCAGTTCTTC
CDR3 protein: CATTPGGNNEQFF

D gene: -
V gene: TRBV9
CDR3 length: 13
J gene: TRBJ2-6
clone size: -
CDR3 DNA: TGTGCCAGCACCCCAGGACCAGGGGACGTCCTGACTTTC
CDR3 protein: CASTPGPGDVLTF

D gene: -
V gene: TRBV10-3
CDR3 length: 12
J gene: TRBJ2-7
clone size: -
CDR3 DNA: TGTGCCATCAGCAATGGTATCTACGAGCAGTACTTC
CDR3 protein: CAISNGIYEQYF

D gene: TRBD1
V gene: TRBV6-5
CDR3 length: 19
J gene: TRBJ2-2
clone size: -
CDR3 DNA: TGTGCCAGCAGTTACTTCCAGACAGGGGGCTTATCGGGCACCGGGGAGCTGTTTTTT
CDR3 protein: CASSYFQTGGLSGTGELFF

D gene: -
V gene: TRBV7-9
CDR3 length: 14
J gene: TRBJ1-2
clone size: -
CDR3 DNA: TGTGCCAGCAGCCGTCTGACAGTATTGTATGGCTACACCTTC
CDR3 protein: CASSRLTVLYGYTF

D gene: TRBD1
V gene: TRBV5-1
CDR3 length: 15
J gene: TRBJ2-3
clone size: few
CDR3 DNA: TGCGCCAGCAGCTTCCTCGGGACAGGGTACGATACGCAGTATTTT
CDR3 protein: CASSFLGTGYDTQYF

D gene: TRBD1
V gene: TRBV27
CDR3 length: 19
J gene: TRBJ2-6
clone size: few
CDR3 DNA: TGTGCCAGCAGTCCGATCGCGGGGACAGGGGGATCTGGGGCCAACGTCCTGACTTTC
CDR3 protein: CASSPIAGTGGSGANVLTF

D gene: -
V gene: TRBV20-1
CDR3 length: 14
J gene: TRBJ1-3
clone size: -
CDR3 DNA: TGCAGTGCTAGGCGATTGAGCTCTGGAAACACCATATATTTT
CDR3 protein: CSARRLSSGNTIYF

D gene: -
V gene: TRBV19
CDR3 length: 13
J gene: TRBJ1-6
clone size: -
CDR3 DNA: TGTGCCAGTAGTATTGTAACGAATTCACCCCTCCACTTT
CDR3 protein: CASSIVTNSPLHF

D gene: -
V gene: TRBV12-3/TRBV12-4
CDR3 length: 12
J gene: TRBJ2-3
clone size: few
CDR3 DNA: TGTGCCAGCAGTACTGTGGGAGATACGCAGTATTTT
CDR3 protein: CASSTVGDTQYF

D gene: -
V gene: TRBV7-8
CDR3 length: 14
J gene: TRBJ2-7
clone size: -
CDR3 DNA: TGTGCCAGCAGCTTATTTACGGATACCTACGAGCAGTACTTC
CDR3 protein: CASSLFTDTYEQYF

D gene: -
V gene: TRBV5-1
CDR3 length: 15
J gene: TRBJ2-7
clone size: -
CDR3 DNA: TGCGCCAGCAGCTTGTGGGTCGGTGCGTTCTACGAGCAGTACTTC
CDR3 protein: CASSLWVGAFYEQYF

D gene: TRBD1
V gene: TRBV6-5
CDR3 length: 15
J gene: TRBJ2-2
clone size: few
CDR3 DNA: TGTGCCAGCAGTTTCCGGGACAGGACCACCGGGGAGCTGTTTTTT
CDR3 protein: CASSFRDRTTGELFF

D gene: -
V gene: TRBV9
CDR3 length: 12
J gene: TRBJ2-7
clone size: few
CDR3 DNA: TGTGCCAGCAGCGGCCTAGATCCCGAGCAGTACTTC
CDR3 protein: CASSGLDPEQYF

D gene: -
V gene: TRBV5-1
CDR3 length: 15
J gene: TRBJ2-2
clone size: -
CDR3 DNA: TGCGCCAGCAGCCCTTGGGCAGGGCGCACCGGGGAGCTGTTTTTT
CDR3 protein: CASSPWAGRTGELFF

D gene: TRBD2
V gene: TRBV12-3/TRBV12-4
CDR3 length: 17
J gene: TRBJ2-1
clone size: -
CDR3 DNA: TGTGCCAGCAGTTTAGTGGGGCTAGCGGGGGGTTTATTGGAGCAGTTCTTC
CDR3 protein: CASSLVGLAGGLLEQFF

D gene: TRBD1
V gene: TRBV7-9
CDR3 length: 12
J gene: TRBJ1-5
clone size: -
CDR3 DNA: TGTGCCAGCAGCCGACAGGGTCAGCCCCAGCATTTT
CDR3 protein: CASSRQGQPQHF

D gene: -
V gene: TRBV3-1
CDR3 length: 12
J gene: TRBJ2-2
clone size: -
CDR3 DNA: TGTGCCAGCAGCTATGGCACCGGGGAGCTGTTTTTT
CDR3 protein: CASSYGTGELFF

D gene: TRBD1
V gene: TRBV4-1
CDR3 length: 15
J gene: TRBJ2-1
clone size: -
CDR3 DNA: TGCGCCAGCAACCCCGGAGGACAGGTCTACAATGAGCAGTTCTTC
CDR3 protein: CASNPGGQVYNEQFF